Reported below is one T cell receptor beta chain. Its target is not known. Sequencing of DNA taken from cultured CD4+ T cells relied on the Oncomine TCR Beta short-read assay. MiXCR, run by TCRdb on the PCR reads, gives a single entry per CDR3 protein. This sample has about 18,000 distinct CDR3 sequences; just under 45% occur once, and the top ten carry 7.2%. Trimming took off 10 bases at V and 0 bases at J, with 10 bases between the two ends. CDR1 and CDR2 (germline): MDHEN, SYDVKM. The CDR3 is made up of 14 amino acids. This sample is part of a study of vaccination and CD4 T cells after COVID-19. Treatment indicated: roughly 11-day PBMC culture with coronavirus spike peptide pools or control peptides (ViraFEST assay). Study-wide results and limits: Relatively few convalescent patients and no early post-infection timepoints were analyzed.

The sample here was CD4+ T cells from blood, cultured in vitro, taken after SARS-CoV-2 vaccination. V usage is TRBV28 and J usage is TRBJ2-6; perhaps TRBD2 as D (5 bases). The clonotype originates from a human donor who had recovered from COVID-19. CDR3 sequence: CATLRDSGANVLTF. CDR3 sequence (DNA): TGTGCCACCCTCCGGGACTCTGGGGCCAACGTCCTGACTTTC.